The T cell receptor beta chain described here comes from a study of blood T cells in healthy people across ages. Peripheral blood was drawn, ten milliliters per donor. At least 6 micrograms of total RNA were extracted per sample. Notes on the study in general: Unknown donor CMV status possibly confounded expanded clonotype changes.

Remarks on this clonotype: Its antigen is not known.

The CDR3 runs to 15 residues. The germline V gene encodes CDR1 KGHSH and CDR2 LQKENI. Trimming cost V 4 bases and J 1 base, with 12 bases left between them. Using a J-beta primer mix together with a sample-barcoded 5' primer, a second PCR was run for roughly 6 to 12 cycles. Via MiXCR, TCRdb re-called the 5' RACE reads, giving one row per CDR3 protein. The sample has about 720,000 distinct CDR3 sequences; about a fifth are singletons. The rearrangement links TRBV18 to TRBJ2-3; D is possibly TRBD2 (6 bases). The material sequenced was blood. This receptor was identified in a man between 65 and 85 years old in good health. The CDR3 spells CASSLTGEGTDTQYF. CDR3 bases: TGTGCCAGCTCACTTACCGGGGAGGGCACAGATACGCAGTATTTT.